Listed below are T cell receptor beta chains from one sample, sequenced in a study of blood T cell repertoires in COVID-19. Sequencing used immunoSEQ multiplex PCR; TCRdb keeps in-frame clones, though not all of them. The sample has roughly 180,000 clones, around 82% seen once; the top ten hold 6.9%. Sample: peripheral blood. These receptors came from a man older than 75 with COVID-19, enrolled during active disease. CDR3s include the opening cysteine and the closing phenylalanine or tryptophan. Each record gives: D gene, CDR3 length, clone size, J gene, V gene, CDR3 DNA, CDR3 protein. D genes are given only for firm matches. The size entry is marked missing in some rows and otherwise reads once, few, many or a size class.

D gene: TRBD2; CDR3 length: 12; clone size: -; J gene: TRBJ2-1; V gene: TRBV19; CDR3 DNA: TGTGCCACCAACCTAGCGGGGGGGCTTACGTTCTTC; CDR3 protein: CATNLAGGLTFF
D gene: TRBD2; CDR3 length: 18; clone size: -; J gene: TRBJ2-7; V gene: TRBV27; CDR3 DNA: TGTGCCAGCAGTTCGGGGGACTACCTGAGCTCATCCTCCTACGAGCAGTACTTC; CDR3 protein: CASSSGDYLSSSSYEQYF
D gene: -; CDR3 length: 15; clone size: once; J gene: TRBJ1-3; V gene: TRBV27; CDR3 DNA: TGTGCCAGCAGTTTATCGTGGGGGGCTGGAAACACCATATATTTT; CDR3 protein: CASSLSWGAGNTIYF
D gene: -; CDR3 length: 12; clone size: -; J gene: TRBJ2-3; V gene: TRBV6-5; CDR3 DNA: TGTGCCAGCAGTTTGCGGGCAGATACGCAGTATTTT; CDR3 protein: CASSLRADTQYF
D gene: TRBD1; CDR3 length: 13; clone size: -; J gene: TRBJ1-4; V gene: TRBV2; CDR3 DNA: TGTGCCAGCAGTGGCAGGGGGAGGGAAAAACTGTTTTTT; CDR3 protein: CASSGRGREKLFF
D gene: TRBD1; CDR3 length: 14; clone size: -; J gene: TRBJ1-1; V gene: TRBV7-8; CDR3 DNA: TGTGCCAGCAGCTTCGGGACAGCTGAACCCCTGACTTTCTTT; CDR3 protein: CASSFGTAEPLTFF
D gene: TRBD1; CDR3 length: 16; clone size: few; J gene: TRBJ1-2; V gene: TRBV6-1; CDR3 DNA: TGTGCCAGCAGTGAACAGGACAGGGGGACTAACTATGGCTACACCTTC; CDR3 protein: CASSEQDRGTNYGYTF
D gene: -; CDR3 length: 14; clone size: -; J gene: TRBJ2-7; V gene: TRBV6-1; CDR3 DNA: TGTGCCAGCAGTGAAGGCGGGGATATCTACGAGCAGTACTTC; CDR3 protein: CASSEGGDIYEQYF
D gene: -; CDR3 length: 13; clone size: -; J gene: TRBJ1-2; V gene: TRBV19; CDR3 DNA: TGTGCCAGTAGTGTCGACAGTAACTATGGCTACACCTTC; CDR3 protein: CASSVDSNYGYTF
D gene: TRBD1; CDR3 length: 14; clone size: -; J gene: TRBJ2-3; V gene: TRBV6-5; CDR3 DNA: TGTGCCAGCAAGGACAGGGGAATCACAGATACGCAGTATTTT; CDR3 protein: CASKDRGITDTQYF
D gene: -; CDR3 length: 17; clone size: -; J gene: TRBJ2-6; V gene: TRBV2; CDR3 DNA: TGTGCCAGCAGCCCAAGGGGGAGGGGCTCTGGGGCCAACGTCCTGACTTTC; CDR3 protein: CASSPRGRGSGANVLTF
D gene: -; CDR3 length: 15; clone size: -; J gene: TRBJ1-5; V gene: TRBV7-9; CDR3 DNA: TGTGCCAGCAGCTTCGAGGGCAGGAGCAATCAGCCCCAGCATTTT; CDR3 protein: CASSFEGRSNQPQHF
D gene: -; CDR3 length: 16; clone size: -; J gene: TRBJ2-6; V gene: TRBV4-2; CDR3 DNA: TGTGCCAGCAGCCAAGAGTATAGCTCTGGGGCCAACGTCCTGACTTTC; CDR3 protein: CASSQEYSSGANVLTF
D gene: -; CDR3 length: 13; clone size: -; J gene: TRBJ2-5; V gene: TRBV15; CDR3 DNA: TGTGCCACCAGCAGAGGCCTACAAGAGACCCAGTACTTC; CDR3 protein: CATSRGLQETQYF
D gene: -; CDR3 length: 13; clone size: once; J gene: TRBJ2-7; V gene: TRBV14; CDR3 DNA: TGTGCCAGCAGCCAAGTCCCGGCCTACGAGCAGTACTTC; CDR3 protein: CASSQVPAYEQYF
D gene: TRBD1; CDR3 length: 12; clone size: -; J gene: TRBJ1-1; V gene: TRBV29-1; CDR3 DNA: TGCAGCGCTGGGACAGACTCAACTGAAGCTTTCTTT; CDR3 protein: CSAGTDSTEAFF
D gene: TRBD1; CDR3 length: 15; clone size: -; J gene: TRBJ1-1; V gene: TRBV5-1; CDR3 DNA: TGCGCCAGCAGCTTGGCCTTGAACAGGGGAGGATCCGCTTTCTTT; CDR3 protein: CASSLALNRGGSAFF
D gene: TRBD1; CDR3 length: 15; clone size: -; J gene: TRBJ1-2; V gene: TRBV11-1; CDR3 DNA: TGTGCCAGCAGCCCTCAGATCCGGGACAGCGGAACGACCACCTTC; CDR3 protein: CASSPQIRDSGTTTF
D gene: TRBD1; CDR3 length: 17; clone size: -; J gene: TRBJ1-1; V gene: TRBV4-2; CDR3 DNA: TGTGCCAGCAGCCACGGCCGGGACAGGGACTTGAACACTGAAGCTTTCTTT; CDR3 protein: CASSHGRDRDLNTEAFF
D gene: -; CDR3 length: 14; clone size: -; J gene: TRBJ2-3; V gene: TRBV12-5; CDR3 DNA: TGTGCTAGTGTGAGCTGGGGGGGGCTCGATACGCAGTATTTT; CDR3 protein: CASVSWGGLDTQYF
D gene: TRBD1; CDR3 length: 15; clone size: -; J gene: TRBJ2-3; V gene: TRBV19; CDR3 DNA: TGTGCCAGTAGTTCCTGGACAGGGGTCACAGATACGCAGTATTTT; CDR3 protein: CASSSWTGVTDTQYF
D gene: -; CDR3 length: 18; clone size: -; J gene: TRBJ1-6; V gene: TRBV10-3; CDR3 DNA: TGTGCCACCCGTGGGGGGACCTCTAACCCCTCCTATAATTCACCCCTCCACTTT; CDR3 protein: CATRGGTSNPSYNSPLHF
D gene: -; CDR3 length: 14; clone size: -; J gene: TRBJ2-1; V gene: TRBV5-1; CDR3 DNA: TGCGCCAGCAGCTTTGGGGCAGGGATCGATGAGCAGTTCTTC; CDR3 protein: CASSFGAGIDEQFF
D gene: TRBD1; CDR3 length: 12; clone size: -; J gene: TRBJ1-3; V gene: TRBV9; CDR3 DNA: TGTGCCAGCAACAGGGGTGGAAACACCATATATTTT; CDR3 protein: CASNRGGNTIYF
D gene: TRBD1; CDR3 length: 15; clone size: -; J gene: TRBJ1-6; V gene: TRBV6-1; CDR3 DNA: TGTGCCAGCAGTCAGACCGGACAGGGGAATTCACCCCTCCACTTT; CDR3 protein: CASSQTGQGNSPLHF